Listed here is a single T cell receptor (beta chain). Original data processing: Amplification of reference gene primers was used by the study to estimate nucleated cell counts. TCRdb's table, derived via immunoSEQ multiplex PCR, lists solely in-frame clones and lacks some. The V and J calls and clone size come from that table; D and trimming were worked out from the DNA. This sample has some 130,000 clones, with approximately 82% found just once. This entry is derived from a study of blood T cell repertoires in COVID-19. Across the study: Acute and convalescent COVID-19 specimens originated in the United States, Italy and Spain. Sample material is recorded as cDNA or gDNA derived from T cells, B-cell-depleted T cells, or PBMCs.

V shed 8 bases and J 7 bases; nucleotides not matched to a gene: 10. The germline V gene has CDR1 SNHLY and CDR2 FYNNEI. The CDR3 extends over 14 amino acids. The clonotype was recovered from a man aged 55 to 70 who had recovered from COVID-19. This chain joins TRBV2 and TRBJ1-4; 7 positions agree with TRBD1. Sequenced: peripheral blood. The CDR3 coding sequence is TGTGCCAGCCGCGCCCCAGGGGGAAGTGAAAAACTGTTTTTT. Protein product: CASRAPGGSEKLFF.